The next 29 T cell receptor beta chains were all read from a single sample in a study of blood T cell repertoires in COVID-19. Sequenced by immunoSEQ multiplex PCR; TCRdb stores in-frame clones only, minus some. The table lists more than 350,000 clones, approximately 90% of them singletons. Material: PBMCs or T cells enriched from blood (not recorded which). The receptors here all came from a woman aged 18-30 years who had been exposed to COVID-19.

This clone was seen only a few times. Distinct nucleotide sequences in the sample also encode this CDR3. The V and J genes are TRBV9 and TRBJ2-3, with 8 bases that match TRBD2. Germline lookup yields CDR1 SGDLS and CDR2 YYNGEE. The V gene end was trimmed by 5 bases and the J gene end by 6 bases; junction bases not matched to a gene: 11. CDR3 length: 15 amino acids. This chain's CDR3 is CASSVGLARTDTQYF. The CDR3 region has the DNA TGTGCCAGCAGTGTCGGACTAGCAAGGACCGATACGCAGTATTTT.

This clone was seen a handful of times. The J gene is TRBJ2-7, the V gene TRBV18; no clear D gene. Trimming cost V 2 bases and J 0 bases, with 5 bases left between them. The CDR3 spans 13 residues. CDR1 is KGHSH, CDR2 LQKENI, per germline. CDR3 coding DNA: TGTGCCAGCTCACCAGTCAGCTCCTACGAGCAGTACTTC. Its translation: CASSPVSSYEQYF.

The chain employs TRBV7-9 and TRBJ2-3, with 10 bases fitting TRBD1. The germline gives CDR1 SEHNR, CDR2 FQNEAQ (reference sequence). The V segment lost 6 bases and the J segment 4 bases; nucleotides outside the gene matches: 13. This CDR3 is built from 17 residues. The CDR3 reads CASRPTGTGESPDTQYF. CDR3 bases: TGTGCCAGCAGACCGACAGGGACAGGGGAGAGCCCAGATACGCAGTATTTT.

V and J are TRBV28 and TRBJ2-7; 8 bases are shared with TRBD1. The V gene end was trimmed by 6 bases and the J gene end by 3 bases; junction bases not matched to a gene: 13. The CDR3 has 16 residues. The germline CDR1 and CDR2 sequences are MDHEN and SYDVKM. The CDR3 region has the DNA TGTGCCAGCAGACTAAACAGGGGGATCCTCCTCTACGAGCAGTACTTC. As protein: CASRLNRGILLYEQYF.

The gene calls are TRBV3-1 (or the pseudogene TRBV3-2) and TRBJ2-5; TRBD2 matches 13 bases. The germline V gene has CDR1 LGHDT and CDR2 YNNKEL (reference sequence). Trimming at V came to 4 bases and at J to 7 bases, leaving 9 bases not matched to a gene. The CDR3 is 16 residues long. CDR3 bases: TGTGCCAGCAGCCCCGTTGGACTAGCGGGAGATAGGACCCAGTACTTC. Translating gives CASSPVGLAGDRTQYF.

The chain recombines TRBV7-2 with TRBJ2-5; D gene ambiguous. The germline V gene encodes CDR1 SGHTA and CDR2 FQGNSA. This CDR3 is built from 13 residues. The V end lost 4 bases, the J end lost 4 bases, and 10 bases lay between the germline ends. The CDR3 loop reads CASSSDPGETQYF. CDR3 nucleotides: TGTGCCAGCAGCTCCGATCCCGGAGAGACCCAGTACTTC.

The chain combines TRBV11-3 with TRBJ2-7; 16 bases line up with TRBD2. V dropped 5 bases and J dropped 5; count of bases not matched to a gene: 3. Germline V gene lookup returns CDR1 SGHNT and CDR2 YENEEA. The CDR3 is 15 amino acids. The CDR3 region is CASSPGTSGRDEQYF. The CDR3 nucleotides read TGTGCCAGCAGCCCAGGGACTAGCGGGAGGGACGAGCAGTACTTC.

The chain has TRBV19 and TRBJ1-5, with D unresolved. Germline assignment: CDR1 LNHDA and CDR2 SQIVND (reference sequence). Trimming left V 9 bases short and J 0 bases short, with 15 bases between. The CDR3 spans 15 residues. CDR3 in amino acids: CARTDSDYSNQPQHF. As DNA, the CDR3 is TGTGCCAGGACGGATTCGGACTATAGCAATCAGCCCCAGCATTTT.

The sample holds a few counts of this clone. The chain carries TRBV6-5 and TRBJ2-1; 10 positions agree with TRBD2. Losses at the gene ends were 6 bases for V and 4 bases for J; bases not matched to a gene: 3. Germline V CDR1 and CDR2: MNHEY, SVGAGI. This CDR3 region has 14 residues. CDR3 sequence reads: CASRAGGTYNEQFF. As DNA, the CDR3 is TGTGCCAGCAGAGCGGGAGGGACTTACAATGAGCAGTTCTTC.

The CDR3 here is CASSLLREGTDTQYF. CDR3 in DNA: TGTGCCAGCAGTTTATTACGGGAAGGCACAGATACGCAGTATTTT. V is TRBV27 and J is TRBJ2-3, with a tentative D call TRBD2 (5 bases). Per the germline V gene, CDR1 is MNHEY and CDR2 is SMNVEV (reference sequence). The V end was cut by 1 base, the J end by 1 base, with 9 bases between. This CDR3 is built from 15 residues.

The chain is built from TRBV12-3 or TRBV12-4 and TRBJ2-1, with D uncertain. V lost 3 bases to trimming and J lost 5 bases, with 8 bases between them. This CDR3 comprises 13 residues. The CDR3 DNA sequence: TGTGCCAGCAGTTTGGCCAGTAACAATGAGCAGTTCTTC. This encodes CASSLASNNEQFF.

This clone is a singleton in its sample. Written as DNA, the CDR3 is TGTGCCAGCAGCTCGACGGGGACAGTCATTTATATAACCAATCAGCCCCAGCATTTT. This codes for CASSSTGTVIYITNQPQHF. V gene TRBV6-2 or TRBV6-3 combines with J gene TRBJ1-5; 7 nucleotides match TRBD1. With 6 bases clipped from V and 3 bases from J, the junction kept 20 bases outside the gene matches. CDR3 length: 19 residues. The germline gives CDR1 MNHEY, CDR2 SVGEGT.

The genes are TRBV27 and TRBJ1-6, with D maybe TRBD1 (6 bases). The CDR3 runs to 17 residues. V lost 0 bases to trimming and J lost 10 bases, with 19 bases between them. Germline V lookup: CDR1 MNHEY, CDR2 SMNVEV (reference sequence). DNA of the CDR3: TGTGCCAGCAGTTTATCGATTTTCGGGACAACGGGATCACCCCTCCACTTT. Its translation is CASSLSIFGTTGSPLHF.

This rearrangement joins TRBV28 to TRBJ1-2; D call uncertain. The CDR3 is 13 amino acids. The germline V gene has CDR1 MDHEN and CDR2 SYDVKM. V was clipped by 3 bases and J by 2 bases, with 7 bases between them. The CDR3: CASSFVLNYGYTF. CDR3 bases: TGTGCCAGCAGTTTTGTTTTAAACTATGGCTACACCTTC.

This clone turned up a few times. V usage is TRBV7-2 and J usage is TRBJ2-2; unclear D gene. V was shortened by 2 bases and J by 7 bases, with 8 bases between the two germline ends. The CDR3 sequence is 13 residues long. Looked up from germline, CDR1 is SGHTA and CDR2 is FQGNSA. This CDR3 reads CASSLLLDGELFF. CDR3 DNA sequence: TGTGCCAGCAGCTTACTGTTAGACGGGGAGCTGTTTTTT.

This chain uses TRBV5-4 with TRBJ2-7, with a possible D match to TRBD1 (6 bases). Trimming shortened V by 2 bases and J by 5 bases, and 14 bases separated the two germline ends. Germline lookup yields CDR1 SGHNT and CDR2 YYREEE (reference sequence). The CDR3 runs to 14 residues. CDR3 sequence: CASSFTGSVNEQYF. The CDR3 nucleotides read TGTGCCAGCAGCTTCACAGGGTCGGTGAACGAGCAGTACTTC.

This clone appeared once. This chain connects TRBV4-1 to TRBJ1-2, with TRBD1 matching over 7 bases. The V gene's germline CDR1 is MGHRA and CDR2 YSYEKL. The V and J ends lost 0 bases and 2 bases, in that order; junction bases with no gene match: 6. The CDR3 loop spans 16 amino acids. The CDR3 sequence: CASSQDLRQGNYGYTF. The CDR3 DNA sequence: TGCGCCAGCAGCCAAGACCTCCGACAGGGAAACTATGGCTACACCTTC.

The CDR3 loop reads CASSFAGSPYEQYF. CDR3 DNA: TGTGCCAGCAGTTTTGCCGGGAGTCCCTACGAGCAGTACTTC. This sequence joins TRBV28 and TRBJ2-7, with TRBD2 as a possible D gene (6 bases). Germline CDR1 reads MDHEN; CDR2 reads SYDVKM. This CDR3 comprises 14 residues. V gave up 3 bases and J gave up 2 bases, with 11 bases separating them.

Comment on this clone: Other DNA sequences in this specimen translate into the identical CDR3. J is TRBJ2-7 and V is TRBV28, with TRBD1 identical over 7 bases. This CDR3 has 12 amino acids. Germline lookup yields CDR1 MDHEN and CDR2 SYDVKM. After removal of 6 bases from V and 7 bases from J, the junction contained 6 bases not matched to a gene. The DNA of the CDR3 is TGTGCCAGCAGAGACAGGGTGACGGAGCAGTACTTC. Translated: CASRDRVTEQYF.

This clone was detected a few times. The CDR3 nucleotides are TGTGCCAGCAGTCCAGGGTTGATAGTCCCCGGGGAGCTGTTTTTT. Amino acid sequence: CASSPGLIVPGELFF. This sequence joins TRBV6-5 and TRBJ2-2; tentatively, D is TRBD1 (5 bases). The V and J ends lost 5 bases and 6 bases respectively, with 16 bases between them. This CDR3 is 15 amino acids long. Per the germline V gene, CDR1 is MNHEY and CDR2 is SVGAGI.

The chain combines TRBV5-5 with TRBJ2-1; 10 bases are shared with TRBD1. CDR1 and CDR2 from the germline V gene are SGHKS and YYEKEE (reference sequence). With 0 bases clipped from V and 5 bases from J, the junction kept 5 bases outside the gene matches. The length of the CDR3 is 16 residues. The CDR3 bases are TGTGCCAGCAGCTTGGCATCGGGACAGGGGCACAATGAGCAGTTCTTC. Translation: CASSLASGQGHNEQFF.

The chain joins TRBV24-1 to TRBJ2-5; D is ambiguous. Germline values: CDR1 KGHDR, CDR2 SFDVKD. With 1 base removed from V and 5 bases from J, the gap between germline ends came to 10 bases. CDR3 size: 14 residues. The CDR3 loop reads CATSDFGPIETQYF. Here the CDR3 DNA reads TGTGCCACCAGTGATTTTGGGCCTATTGAGACCCAGTACTTC.

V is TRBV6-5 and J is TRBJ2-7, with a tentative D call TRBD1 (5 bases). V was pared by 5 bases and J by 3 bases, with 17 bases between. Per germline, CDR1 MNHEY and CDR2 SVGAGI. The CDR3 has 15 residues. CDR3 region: CASSTLQVTFYEQYF. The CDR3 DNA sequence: TGTGCCAGCAGTACCCTACAGGTGACTTTCTACGAGCAGTACTTC.

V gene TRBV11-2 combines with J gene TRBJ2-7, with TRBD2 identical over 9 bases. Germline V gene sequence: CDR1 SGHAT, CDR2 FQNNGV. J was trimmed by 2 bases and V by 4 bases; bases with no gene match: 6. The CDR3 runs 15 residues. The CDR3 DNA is TGTGCCAGCAGCTCACCTAGCGGGAAGGCCTACGAGCAGTACTTC. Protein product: CASSSPSGKAYEQYF.

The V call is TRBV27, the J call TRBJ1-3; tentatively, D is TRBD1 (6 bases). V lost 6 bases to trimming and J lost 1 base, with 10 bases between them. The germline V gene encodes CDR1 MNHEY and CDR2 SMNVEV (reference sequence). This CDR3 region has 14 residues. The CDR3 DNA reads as TGTGCCAGCAGAGGGGGGGGATCTGGAAACACCATATATTTT. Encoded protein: CASRGGGSGNTIYF.

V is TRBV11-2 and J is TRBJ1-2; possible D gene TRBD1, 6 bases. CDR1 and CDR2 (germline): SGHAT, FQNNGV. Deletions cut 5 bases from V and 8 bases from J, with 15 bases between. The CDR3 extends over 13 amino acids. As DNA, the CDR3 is TGTGCCAGCAGCAAAAACAGGGATTCGGGCTACACCTTC. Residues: CASSKNRDSGYTF.

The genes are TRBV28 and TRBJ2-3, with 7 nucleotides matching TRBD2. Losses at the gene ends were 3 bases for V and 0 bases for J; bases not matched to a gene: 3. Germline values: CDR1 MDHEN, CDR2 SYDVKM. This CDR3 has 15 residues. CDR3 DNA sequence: TGTGCCAGCAGTTTGGGGGGGTCTAGCACAGATACGCAGTATTTT. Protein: CASSLGGSSTDTQYF.

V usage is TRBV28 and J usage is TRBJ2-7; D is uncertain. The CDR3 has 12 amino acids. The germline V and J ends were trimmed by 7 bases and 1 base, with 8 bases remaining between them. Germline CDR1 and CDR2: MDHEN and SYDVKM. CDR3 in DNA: TGTGCCAGCACTCCACATTCCTACGAGCAGTACTTC. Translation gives CASTPHSYEQYF.

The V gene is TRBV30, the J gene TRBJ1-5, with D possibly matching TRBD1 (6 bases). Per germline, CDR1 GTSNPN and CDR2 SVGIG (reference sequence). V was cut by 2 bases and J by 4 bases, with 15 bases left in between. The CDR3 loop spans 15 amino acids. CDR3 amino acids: CAWSYTGTQNQPQHF. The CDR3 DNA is TGTGCCTGGAGTTACACCGGGACACAAAATCAGCCCCAGCATTTT.